This TCR beta chain emerged from a study of CD8 T cells in ankylosing spondylitis. Study-wide results and caveats: Prior work had noted some motif variants in reactive arthritis blood and synovial fluid.

This clonotype turned up a few times. Its antigen remains unknown. Each TCR beta library was made by quantitative 5'-RACE that incorporated molecular barcodes. Each CDR3 protein is one row after TCRdb ran MiXCR on the 5' RACE reads. The sample lists around 300,000 distinct CDR3 sequences, roughly 14% occurring once. The sample was blood, either unsorted or a sorted T cell fraction (not recorded which). This clonotype was sampled from a male donor with ankylosing spondylitis or in good health (not recorded which).

The CDR3 DNA is TGCGCCAGCAGCTATGCGGAACGGAAAGCCACAGATACGCAGTATTTT. Its translation: CASSYAERKATDTQYF. The chain is built from TRBV5-1 and TRBJ2-3; D uncertain. Per germline, CDR1 SGHRS and CDR2 YFSETQ. The CDR3 has 16 residues. Trimming took 3 bases from V and 2 from J, leaving 16 bases between them.